This T cell receptor beta chain was captured by sequencing in a study of human T cells and chemical hapten exposure. Study summary: All through the approximately 25-week study, the scalp of each patient received diphenylcyclopropenone doses weekly.

This sample's time point: patch test 3, about 24 weeks after DPC sensitization. Treatment: therapeutic diphenylcyclopropenone sensitization with weekly scalp DPC. People who gave samples had alopecia, were 18 to 70 years old, and were suitable for DPC. Individual cDNA molecules received unique molecular identifiers in the library. TCRdb called the RACE reads again in MiXCR, with one record for every CDR3 protein. Of about 200,000 distinct CDR3 sequences in the sample, around 25% were seen once. Here the sequenced sample was whole blood, taken in connection with sensitization to the hapten diphenylcyclopropenone (DPC). The clonotype was recovered from a woman aged 40 to 50 with alopecia areata. Some clones in this sample may be carry-over from other donors' samples.

CDR3 bases: TGTGCCAGCAGTTTCGATGGGAGTACGCAGTATTTT. It is translated as CASSFDGSTQYF. The V and J genes are TRBV12-3 or TRBV12-4 and TRBJ2-3; perhaps TRBD2 as D (5 bases). V lost 3 bases, J lost 8 bases, and 9 bases lay in between. This CDR3 comprises 12 residues.